The 2 T cell receptor beta chains reported below all come from one sample, sequenced in a study of preoperative IRX-2 immunotherapy in early breast cancer. Treatment denoted: preoperative locoregional IRX-2 cytokine immunotherapy. Clones were read by immunoSEQ multiplex PCR, and TCRdb kept only the in-frame ones, dropping some. This table holds 20,000 to 25,000 clones, around 90% found once. The source material was tumor tissue, sampled after IRX-2 immunotherapy. These receptors were obtained from a human donor with breast cancer.

The chain has TRBV5-4 and TRBJ1-5, with a weak D call TRBD1 (5 bases). The ends were cut back, 4 bases at V and 4 bases at J, with 12 bases in the middle. From germline, CDR1 is SGHNT and CDR2 YYREEE (reference sequence). The CDR3 is made up of 14 amino acids. CDR3 amino acids: CASSIDRTNQPQHF. DNA for the CDR3: TGTGCCAGCAGCATAGACAGAACAAATCAGCCCCAGCATTTT.

Only a few counts were recorded for this clone. The chain combines TRBV6-5 with TRBJ2-3; D remains unclear. Germline values: CDR1 MNHEY, CDR2 SVGAGI. This CDR3 region has 12 residues. Trimming took 11 bases from V and 5 from J, leaving 14 bases between them. CDR3 residues: CAVTGFGDTQYF. The CDR3 region has the DNA TGTGCCGTAACCGGGTTTGGAGATACGCAGTATTTT.